This entry is about one TCR beta chain. Its antigen is currently unknown. The germline V gene encodes CDR1 DFQATT and CDR2 SNEGSKA (reference sequence). J gave up 3 bases and V 0 bases, and 5 bases lay outside the gene matches. The CDR3 has 16 residues. This sample is drawn from a study of T-cell reconstitution after alpha-beta-depleted transplantation in children. Findings of the study overall: At the one-year point after transplant, T-cell counts and TCRbeta diversity were found to come mostly from T cells that had been newly produced. Reports say that about two months after transplant, the alpha-beta T cells came out of several hundred graft clones that had expanded. After transplant, high TCRbeta diversity at day 60 in some patients arose from surviving recipient T cells and thymic progenitors.

Preparing the TCRbeta library involved the use of unique molecular identifiers. Each CDR3 protein gets one entry after TCRdb re-called the PCR reads with MiXCR. The table has more than 400,000 distinct CDR3 sequences, 9.5% to 12% seen once; the top ten hold 14%. This specimen consisted of PBMCs, mostly from graft donor cells, obtained 180 days after TCRalphabeta/CD19-depleted stem cell transplant. The sequence derives from a female patient aged 2-9 years who had a stem cell transplant for aplastic anemia, so the T cells may come from the graft donor. The chain has TRBV20-1 and TRBJ2-1; 10 bases map to TRBD2. DNA of the CDR3: TGCAGTGCTAGAGATCAGCCTAGCGGGAGCTACAATGAGCAGTTCTTC. Its protein product is CSARDQPSGSYNEQFF.